A single sample gave rise to the 9 T cell receptor beta chains below, sequenced in a study of T cells in localized non-small cell lung cancer. Libraries were prepared by immunoSEQ multiplex PCR; TCRdb keeps only in-frame clonotypes and omits some of them. The data contain approximately 34,000 clones, roughly 87% of them seen just once; the ten biggest clones take up roughly 7.2%. The sequenced sample was peripheral blood, obtained before any cancer treatment. The receptors originated from a woman aged 35 to 69 with stage I lung adenocarcinoma.

Only one count was recorded for this clone. The rearrangement links TRBV30 to TRBJ1-6; 11 bases are shared with TRBD1. CDR1 and CDR2 from the germline V gene are GTSNPN and SVGIG (reference sequence). V lost 5 bases and J lost 14; bases outside the gene matches: 14. The CDR3 has 15 residues. CDR3 residues: CAWGAPGQGVYTLHF. The CDR3 DNA is TGTGCCTGGGGTGCCCCGGGACAGGGGGTTTACACCCTCCACTTT.

This chain joins TRBV5-1 and TRBJ2-1, with D possibly TRBD2 on 7 matching bases. V was cut by 2 bases and J by 2 bases, with 11 bases left in between. Looked up from germline, CDR1 is SGHRS and CDR2 is YFSETQ. CDR3 length: 15 residues. In DNA, the CDR3 is TGCGCCAGCAGCTTAGGAGGGGGGGCCTACAATGAGCAGTTCTTC. This codes for CASSLGGGAYNEQFF. Full variable domain (missing parts from reference TRBV5-1 and TRBJ2-1): KAGVTQTPRYLIKTRGQQVTLSCSPISGHRSVSWYQQTPGQGLQFLFEYFSETQRNKGNFPGRFSGRQFSNSRSEMNVSTLELGDSALYLCASSLGGGAYNEQFFGPGTRLTVL.

This clone was observed a single time. The V gene is TRBV6-5, the J gene TRBJ1-1; D ambiguous. CDR1 and CDR2 from the germline V gene are MNHEY and SVGAGI. The CDR3 contains 13 residues. The V end lost 0 bases, the J end lost 4 bases, and 6 bases lay between the germline ends. The CDR3 DNA reads as TGTGCCAGCAGTTACTCCAGAGGCACTGAAGCTTTCTTT. Translated, it gives CASSYSRGTEAFF.

The chain is built from TRBV2 and TRBJ2-3; perhaps TRBD1 as D (6 bases). CDR1 and CDR2 (germline): SNHLY, FYNNEI. The CDR3 runs to 14 residues. V shed 5 bases and J shed 1 base, with 10 bases lying between them. In nucleotides, the CDR3 is TGTGCCAGCAGTCGGACAGAGCGCACAGATACGCAGTATTTT. Translation: CASSRTERTDTQYF.

The chain links TRBV20-1 to TRBJ2-7; D is uncertain. The CDR3 has 11 amino acids. Per germline, CDR1 DFQATT and CDR2 SNEGSKA (reference sequence). V dropped 2 bases and J dropped 6 bases, with 8 bases sitting between them. The CDR3: CSARSTVEQYF. The DNA for the CDR3 is TGCAGTGCTAGATCCACGGTCGAGCAGTACTTC.

The chain combines TRBV4-2 with TRBJ1-2; 8 bases fit TRBD1. The germline V gene encodes CDR1 LGHNA and CDR2 YNFKEQ. Germline trimming cut 0 bases from V and 3 bases from J; bases unmatched to any gene: 6. CDR3 size: 16 residues. This chain's CDR3 is CASSQDAGGYDYGYTF. Written as DNA, the CDR3 is TGTGCCAGCAGCCAAGATGCAGGGGGCTACGACTATGGCTACACCTTC.

The gene calls are TRBV29-1 and TRBJ2-3, with TRBD1 as a possible D gene (7 bases). This CDR3 is built from 18 residues. CDR1 SQVTM and CDR2 ANQGSEA come from the germline V gene. V was cut by 8 bases and J by 0 bases, with 27 bases left in between. In DNA form, the CDR3 reads TGCAGCTTCGAGGGGGCACAGGGAGGAACGACTAGCACAGATACGCAGTATTTT. This gives the protein CSFEGAQGGTTSTDTQYF.

This clone is labeled medium-sized (0.01 to 0.1%). V is TRBV5-6 and J is TRBJ2-5; 12 nucleotides line up with TRBD2. Germline V gene lookup returns CDR1 SGHDT and CDR2 YYEEEE. CDR3 size: 17 residues. V lost 4 bases to trimming and J lost 5 bases; unmatched junction nucleotides: 12. The DNA of the CDR3 is TGTGCCAGCAGCCAATTGCTAGCGGGGGGGCCGGGGGAGACCCAGTACTTC. It is translated as CASSQLLAGGPGETQYF.

The rearrangement joins TRBV7-2 to TRBJ2-1, with 10 bases that match TRBD2. CDR3 length equals 15 residues. Unmatched junction bases numbered 8, after V lost 2 bases and J lost 10 bases. Germline V gene sequence: CDR1 SGHTA, CDR2 FQGNSA. The CDR3 here is CASSLQLAGKVEQFF. Written as DNA, the CDR3 is TGTGCCAGCAGCTTACAACTAGCGGGGAAAGTGGAGCAGTTCTTC.